The 9 T cell receptor beta chains presented below share a single source sample, sequenced in a study of regulatory T cells in long-lasting Graves disease. As for time point: newly diagnosed GD, antithyroid drugs for less than 3 months. Construction of the TCR library relied on RNA isolated from PBMCs. To make TCR beta libraries, researchers used iRepertoire HTBI primers and Arm-PCR of CDR3 regions. TCRdb fed the multiplex PCR reads into MiXCR, producing one record per CDR3 protein. The sample consists of roughly 510,000 distinct CDR3 sequences, about 15% of them appearing once. These same data were also listed under a study on T cells in Graves' hyperthyroidism and ophthalmopathy.

The sequenced sample was peripheral blood mononuclear cells (PBMCs), obtained at new diagnosis, from a patient treated with antithyroid drugs. The origin of the receptors is a man aged 18 to 30 with Graves disease.

J is TRBJ2-3 and V is TRBV6-1; D may be TRBD1 or TRBD2 (5 bases each). Trimming took off 7 bases at V and 0 bases at J, with 11 bases between the two ends. CDR3 length: 14 residues. Germline CDR1 reads MNHNS; CDR2 reads SASEGT. CDR3 DNA: TGTGCCAGCATACATCGGGACAGCACAGATACGCAGTATTTT. Its protein is CASIHRDSTDTQYF.

The gene calls are TRBV19 and TRBJ1-2, with D unclear. The V end was cut by 5 bases, the J end by 4 bases, with 17 bases between. Germline V gives CDR1 LNHDA, CDR2 SQIVND (reference sequence). The CDR3 totals 15 residues. The CDR3 sequence is CASSEVLGSSYGYTF. The CDR3 DNA is TGTGCCAGTAGTGAAGTCCTTGGGTCATCCTATGGCTACACCTTC.

In the case of this clonotype: A much larger clonotype is one base distant, so this may be a read error. The chain carries TRBV2 and TRBJ1-2, with a possible D match to TRBD1 (6 bases). Germline values: CDR1 SNHLY, CDR2 FYNNEI. The CDR3 contains 13 residues. CDR3 sequence: CASNQEGGYGHTF. CDR3 DNA sequence: TGTGCCAGCAATCAGGAGGGGGGCTATGGCCACACCTTC.

Ten or more counts support this clonotype. This chain links TRBV24-1 with TRBJ2-1; D is ambiguous. The germline V and J ends were trimmed by 3 bases and 1 base, with 9 bases remaining between them. This CDR3 has 15 residues. CDR1 is KGHDR and CDR2 is SFDVKD in the germline V gene. CDR3 nucleotides: TGTGCCACCAGTGATACCCGAATTTCCTACAATGAGCAGTTCTTC. It specifies CATSDTRISYNEQFF.

Ten or more counts support this clonotype. The chain carries TRBV7-9 and TRBJ2-5, with 10 bases matching TRBD1. The CDR3 is 13 residues long. V shed 6 bases and J 5 bases; nucleotides not matched to a gene: 3. CDR1 is SEHNR, CDR2 FQNEAQ, per germline (reference sequence). CDR3 in amino acids: CASRTGGGETQYF. The CDR3 coding sequence is TGTGCCAGCAGGACAGGGGGCGGCGAGACCCAGTACTTC.

This clonotype was observed a few times. CDR3 amino acids: CAWRRVLGEAFF. The CDR3 nucleotides are TGTGCCTGGAGGCGAGTCCTTGGGGAAGCTTTCTTT. This chain connects TRBV30 to TRBJ1-1, with unresolved D. The V gene's germline CDR1 is GTSNPN and CDR2 SVGIG (reference sequence). CDR3 length: 12 residues. The germline V and J ends were trimmed by 3 bases and 8 bases, with 13 bases remaining between them.

This clonotype was observed many times. The chain combines TRBV12-3 or TRBV12-4 with TRBJ1-2, with a weak D call TRBD1 (6 bases). There are 13 residues in the CDR3. V lost 5 bases to trimming and J lost 7 bases, with 14 bases between them. The CDR3 region has the DNA TGTGCCAGCAGTCCTCGGGGGCATAGTGGCTACACCTTC. This codes for CASSPRGHSGYTF.

CDR3 sequence: CASSQGQAFEAFF. Written as DNA, the CDR3 is TGTGCCAGCAGCCAAGGGCAGGCATTTGAAGCTTTCTTT. The chain couples TRBV11-2 to TRBJ1-1; D not certain. CDR1 SGHAT and CDR2 FQNNGV come from the germline V gene. This CDR3 is 13 amino acids long. V was trimmed by 5 bases and J by 7 bases, leaving 14 bases between them.

The chain is built from TRBV11-2 and TRBJ2-1; 8 bases fit TRBD2. The CDR3 runs to 14 residues. Per the germline V gene, CDR1 is SGHAT and CDR2 is FQNNGV. V trimming: 0 bases; J trimming: 8 bases; junction bases outside the gene matches: 3. CDR3 region: CASSLDSGRDEQFF. The CDR3 DNA follows: TGTGCCAGCAGCTTAGATTCCGGGAGGGATGAGCAGTTCTTC.